The 20 T cell receptor beta chains below come from one sample, sequenced in a study of blood T cell repertoires in COVID-19. Produced via immunoSEQ multiplex PCR; TCRdb's table is partial and in-frame only. Among 120,000 to 150,000 clones listed, 75% to 85% were seen once. Sequencing was performed on peripheral blood. These receptors were taken from a man aged 55 to 70 with acute or convalescent COVID-19.

CDR3: CASRKDRDNTGELFF. Here the CDR3 DNA reads TGTGCCAGCAGAAAGGACAGGGATAACACCGGGGAGCTGTTTTTT. The chain has TRBV27 and TRBJ2-2; 8 nucleotides align to TRBD1. This CDR3 comprises 15 residues. CDR1 and CDR2 from the germline V gene are MNHEY and SMNVEV (reference sequence). Trimming cost V 6 bases and J 2 bases; bases outside gene matches: 5.

The V gene is TRBV19, the J gene TRBJ2-6; weak D call: TRBD1 (6 bases). The germline gives CDR1 LNHDA, CDR2 SQIVND (reference sequence). The CDR3 extends over 15 amino acids. V gave up 5 bases and J gave up 3 bases, with 11 bases separating them. The CDR3 region is CASSVQGDGANVLTF. The CDR3 nucleotides read TGTGCCAGTAGTGTACAGGGCGATGGGGCCAACGTCCTGACTTTC.

There are a few counts of this clone. The V call is TRBV19, the J call TRBJ2-2; 10 positions agree with TRBD2. V trimming: 5 bases; J trimming: 3 bases; junction bases outside the gene matches: 6. CDR1 is LNHDA, CDR2 SQIVND, per germline (reference sequence). The CDR3 is 16 amino acids. CDR3: CASSPSGSSYTGELFF. The CDR3 nucleotides read TGTGCCAGTAGTCCTAGCGGGAGTTCGTACACCGGGGAGCTGTTTTTT.

This chain joins TRBV5-4 and TRBJ2-2; maybe TRBD1 (6 bases). Germline V gives CDR1 SGHNT, CDR2 YYREEE (reference sequence). The CDR3 runs to 15 residues. Trimming cost V 0 bases and J 3 bases, with 9 bases left between them. CDR3 loop: CASSLGQVHTGELFF. CDR3 DNA: TGTGCCAGCAGCTTGGGACAGGTCCACACCGGGGAGCTGTTTTTT.

The rearrangement uses TRBV28 and TRBJ1-1; possible D gene TRBD1, 5 bases. V was clipped by 5 bases and J by 5 bases, with 15 bases between them. CDR3 length: 14 amino acids. Germline assignment: CDR1 MDHEN and CDR2 SYDVKM. As DNA, the CDR3 is TGTGCCAGCAGTCTAGGGGTAATTGGGACTGAAGCTTTCTTT. Protein sequence: CASSLGVIGTEAFF.

This clone came up once. The chain couples TRBV2 to TRBJ2-5; D unclear. Germline V lookup: CDR1 SNHLY, CDR2 FYNNEI. The CDR3 sequence is 15 residues long. V lost 0 bases and J 0 bases, leaving 8 bases between the germline ends. The CDR3 here is CASSEALGYQETQYF. The DNA for the CDR3 is TGTGCCAGCAGTGAAGCGCTCGGGTACCAAGAGACCCAGTACTTC.

CDR3 sequence: CASSVLPGSPTDTQYF. CDR3 coding DNA: TGTGCCAGCAGCGTCTTGCCAGGCAGCCCCACAGATACGCAGTATTTT. This sequence joins TRBV9 and TRBJ2-3; D is ambiguous. The germline V gene encodes CDR1 SGDLS and CDR2 YYNGEE. Trimming stripped 2 bases from V and 2 bases from J, with 15 bases between. The CDR3 sequence is 16 residues long.

The J gene is TRBJ1-1, the V gene TRBV13; D perhaps matches TRBD1 (5 bases). CDR3 length equals 15 residues. V lost 3 bases, J lost 5 bases, and 16 bases lay in between. Germline loops: CDR1 PRHDT, CDR2 FYEKMQ (reference sequence). CDR3 nucleotides: TGTGCCAGCAGCTTTGAGGGAGGGGAGGGAACTGAAGCTTTCTTT. It specifies CASSFEGGEGTEAFF.

The genes are TRBV28 and TRBJ1-5, with D perhaps TRBD1 (5 bases). The germline V gene encodes CDR1 MDHEN and CDR2 SYDVKM. This CDR3 is built from 12 residues. V lost 8 bases, J lost 4 bases, and 9 bases lay in between. CDR3 bases: TGTGCCAGCGGCGGGGCAAATCAGCCCCAGCATTTT. Encoded protein: CASGGANQPQHF. Full variable domain (remainder filled in from reference TRBV28 and TRBJ1-5): DVKVTQSSRYLVKRTGEKVFLECVQDMDHENMFWYRQDPGLGLRLIYFSYDVKMKEKGDIPEGYSVSREKKERFSLILESASTNQTSMYLCASGGANQPQHFGDGTRLSIL.

V and J are TRBV10-2 and TRBJ2-4; D not certain. Germline-derived CDR1 and CDR2 are WSHSY and SAAADI. V lost 6 bases, J lost 9 bases, and 9 bases lay in between. The CDR3 extends over 11 amino acids. CDR3 sequence reads: CASSVPGIQYF. The CDR3 bases are TGCGCCAGCAGCGTCCCAGGCATTCAGTACTTC.

The chain joins TRBV19 to TRBJ1-1; a possible D gene is TRBD1 (5 bases). The germline CDR1 and CDR2 sequences are LNHDA and SQIVND (reference sequence). Trimming took off 5 bases at V and 4 bases at J, with 20 bases between the two ends. This CDR3 is built from 16 residues. Written as DNA, the CDR3 is TGTGCCAGTAGTCCAACCCGGGGGGTCTGGGGCACTGAAGCTTTCTTT. It codes for CASSPTRGVWGTEAFF. Drawing the rest from reference TRBV19 and TRBJ1-1, the complete variable domain is DGGITQSPKYLFRKEGQNVTLSCEQNLNHDAMYWYRQDPGQGLRLIYYSQIVNDFQKGDIAEGYSVSREKKESFPLTVTSAQKNPTAFYLCASSPTRGVWGTEAFFGQGTRLTVV.

The V and J genes are TRBV7-2 and TRBJ1-1, with 8 bases fitting TRBD1. Germline-derived CDR1 and CDR2 are SGHTA and FQGNSA. CDR3 size: 15 residues. V was pared by 7 bases and J by 4 bases, with 11 bases of the junction left unmatched. This chain's CDR3 is CASTMILTGATEAFF. The CDR3 nucleotides are TGTGCCAGCACCATGATCTTGACAGGGGCCACTGAAGCTTTCTTT.

As DNA, the CDR3 is TGTGCCAGCAGTGAAGTAGGGGCGGATTCACCCCTCCACTTT. Amino acid sequence: CASSEVGADSPLHF. The V and J genes are TRBV6-1 and TRBJ1-6; D may be TRBD1 (5 bases). V lost 1 base and J 8 bases, leaving 9 bases between the germline ends. Germline CDR1 reads MNHNS; CDR2 reads SASEGT. The CDR3 length is 14 residues.

The chain employs TRBV10-2 and TRBJ2-1, with TRBD2 identical over 8 bases. The CDR3 spans 16 residues. Trimming at V came to 3 bases and at J to 5 bases, leaving 9 bases not matched to a gene. Germline assignment: CDR1 WSHSY and CDR2 SAAADI. CDR3 sequence: CASSELRLALNNEQFF. The CDR3 DNA reads as TGCGCCAGCAGTGAATTACGACTAGCGCTGAACAATGAGCAGTTCTTC.

The rearrangement joins TRBV10-1 to TRBJ1-1, with D perhaps TRBD1 (6 bases). V gave up 6 bases and J gave up 3 bases, with 17 bases separating them. The CDR3 is made up of 15 amino acids. Germline-derived CDR1 and CDR2 are WNHNN and SYGVQD (reference sequence). The CDR3 loop is CASSARGSVDTEAFF. The CDR3 DNA reads TGCGCCAGCAGCGCTAGGGGGTCGGTTGACACTGAAGCTTTCTTT.

The chain employs TRBV3-1 (or the pseudogene TRBV3-2) and TRBJ1-3, with D tentatively TRBD1 (5 bases). Trimming removed 3 bases from V and 1 base from J, with 10 bases in between. The CDR3 consists of 15 residues. Looked up from germline, CDR1 is LGHDT and CDR2 is YNNKEL (reference sequence). The CDR3 protein is CASSQSGGSGNTIYF. Here the CDR3 DNA reads TGTGCCAGCAGCCAGTCCGGGGGATCTGGAAACACCATATATTTT.

The rearrangement links TRBV6-1 to TRBJ2-1; TRBD2 agrees at 7 bases. The V gene's germline CDR1 is MNHNS and CDR2 SASEGT. The CDR3 totals 16 residues. V shed 2 bases, J shed 12 bases, and the junction held 16 bases outside the gene matches. For the CDR3, the DNA is TGTGCCAGCAGTGAAACGACATACGCCGGGGGGAGAGGGCAGTTCTTC. It encodes CASSETTYAGGRGQFF.

This clone came up a few times. This chain uses TRBV10-3 with TRBJ2-1; TRBD2 matches at 11 bases. Trimming took 6 bases from V and 7 from J; bases not matched to a gene: 8. The CDR3 spans 15 residues. Germline-derived CDR1 and CDR2 are ENHRY and SYGVKD. The CDR3 DNA follows: TGTGCCATCAGGGTAGCGGGAGGGCCTTCAAATGAGCAGTTCTTC. Translation: CAIRVAGGPSNEQFF.

V usage is TRBV4-1 and J usage is TRBJ2-1; TRBD1 matches 7 bases. V lost 3 bases to trimming and J lost 4 bases; unmatched junction nucleotides: 3. The CDR3 totals 14 residues. In germline, CDR1 is MGHRA, CDR2 YSYEKL. Written as DNA, the CDR3 is TGCGCCAGCAGCCATGACAGGGTATACAATGAGCAGTTCTTC. Translation gives CASSHDRVYNEQFF.

J is TRBJ1-5 and V is TRBV28, with 9 bases that match TRBD1. With 7 bases clipped from V and 1 base from J, the junction kept 2 bases outside the gene matches. Per germline, CDR1 MDHEN and CDR2 SYDVKM. The CDR3 totals 14 residues. The CDR3 reads CASTGTGSNQPQHF. Written as DNA, the CDR3 is TGTGCCAGCACCGGGACAGGGAGCAATCAGCCCCAGCATTTT.